This TCR beta chain was profiled in a study of chronic HIV infection and antiretroviral therapy. Each CDR3 protein is one row after TCRdb ran MiXCR on the 5' RACE reads. The table has more than 25,000 distinct CDR3 sequences, around 8.6% seen once; the top ten hold about 2.5%. This clonotype was recorded many times. J was trimmed by 2 bases and V by 5 bases; bases with no gene match: 4. Germline assignment: CDR1 SGHTA and CDR2 FQGNSA. The CDR3 has 16 residues. V is TRBV7-2 and J is TRBJ2-7; 15 nucleotides line up with TRBD2. This receptor was taken from an adult who had HIV and had not received antiretroviral therapy, or was an uninfected healthy control (not recorded which). The specimen was peripheral blood. For the CDR3, the DNA is TGTGCCAGCAGCCCGGGACTAGCGGGAGGCCCCTACGAGCAGTACTTC. Translation: CASSPGLAGGPYEQYF.